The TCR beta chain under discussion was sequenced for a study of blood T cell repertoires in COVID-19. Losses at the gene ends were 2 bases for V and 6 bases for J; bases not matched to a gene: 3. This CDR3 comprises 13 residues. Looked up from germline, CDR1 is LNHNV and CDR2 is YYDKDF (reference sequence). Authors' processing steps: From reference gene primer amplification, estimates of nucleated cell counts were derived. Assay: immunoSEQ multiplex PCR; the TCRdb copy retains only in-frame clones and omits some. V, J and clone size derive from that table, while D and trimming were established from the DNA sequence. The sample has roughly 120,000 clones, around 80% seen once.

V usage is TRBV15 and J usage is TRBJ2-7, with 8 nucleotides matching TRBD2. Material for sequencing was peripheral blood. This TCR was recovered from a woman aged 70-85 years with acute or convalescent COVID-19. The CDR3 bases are TGTGCCACCAGCAGATCCCGGGAGGGCGAGCAGTACTTC. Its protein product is CATSRSREGEQYF.